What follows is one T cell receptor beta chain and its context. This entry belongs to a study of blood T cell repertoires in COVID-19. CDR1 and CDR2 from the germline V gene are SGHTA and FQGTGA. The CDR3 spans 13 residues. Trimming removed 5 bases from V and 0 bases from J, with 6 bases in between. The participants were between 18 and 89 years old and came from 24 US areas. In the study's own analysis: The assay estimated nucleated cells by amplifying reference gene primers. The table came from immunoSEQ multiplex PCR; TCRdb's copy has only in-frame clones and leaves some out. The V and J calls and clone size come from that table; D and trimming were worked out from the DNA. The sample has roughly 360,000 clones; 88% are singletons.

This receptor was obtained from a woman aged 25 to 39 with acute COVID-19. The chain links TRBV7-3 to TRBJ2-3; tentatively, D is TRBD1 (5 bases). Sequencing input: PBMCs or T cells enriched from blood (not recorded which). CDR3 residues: CASSRGSTDTQYF. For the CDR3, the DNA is TGTGCCAGCAGCAGGGGTAGCACAGATACGCAGTATTTT. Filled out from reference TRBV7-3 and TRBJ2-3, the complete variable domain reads GAGVSQTPSNKVTEKGKYVELRCDPISGHTALYWYRQSLGQGPEFLIYFQGTGAADDSGLPNDRFFAVRPEGSVSTLKIQRTERGDSAVYLCASSRGSTDTQYFGPGTRLTVL.